This T cell receptor (beta chain) is from a study of human T cells and chemical hapten exposure. Study details: Researchers reported sensitizing an approximately 2 cm by approximately 2 cm upper inner arm skin site with 2% DPC. Patch tests containing 0.01% DPC, applied to the upper back, were read at 6 days. Small volume differences among pooled libraries mainly caused per-sample TCR yield variation.

This clonotype was seen many times. Each CDR3 protein gets one entry after TCRdb re-called the RACE reads with MiXCR. This sample has some 62,000 distinct CDR3 sequences, with 9.5% to 12% found just once. The germline V gene has CDR1 MDHEN and CDR2 SYDVKM. This CDR3 has 15 residues. V was cut by 11 bases and J by 5 bases, with 22 bases left in between. Documented time point: patch test 3, about 24 weeks after DPC sensitization. Treatment defined: therapeutic diphenylcyclopropenone sensitization with weekly scalp DPC. Alopecia patients deemed DPC-suitable, aged 18 to 70, excluding pregnancy. Source: whole blood, taken in connection with sensitization to the hapten diphenylcyclopropenone (DPC). This chain uses TRBV28 with TRBJ1-5; a possible D gene is TRBD1 (5 bases). This sequence was found in a woman aged 25 to 39 with alopecia areata. Some clones in this sample may be carry-over from other donors' samples. The CDR3 loop reads CAGQTSRDRHQPQHF. The CDR3, as DNA: TGTGCCGGACAAACGAGTCGGGACCGACATCAGCCCCAGCATTTT.